This passage covers 24 T cell receptor beta chains from one sample sequenced in a study of T cells expressing NK-cell markers (dated by TCRdb to the early 2020s). Libraries were prepared through 5' RACE. TCRdb lists the instrument as Illumina HiSeq 2000. After the reads were reprocessed by TCRdb, one entry was made per CDR3 protein sequence, with no DNA. The table held for this sample gives a few hundred thousand distinct CDR3 sequences. 3% to 4.5% of the sample is in the top ten clones. Specimen: blood T cells: a sorted CD56 or NKG2C T cell subset, CD4+ or CD8+ T cells, or bulk PBMC T cells (not recorded which). These receptors all come from a man aged 18 to 30 in good health. Donor details come from another sample of the same person, matched by shared clones.

The chain joins TRBV7-9 to TRBJ1-6; TCRdb's D call, TRBD1, is unchecked because there is no DNA. The germline CDR1 and CDR2 sequences are SEHNR and FQNEAQ (reference sequence). This CDR3 has 12 residues. The CDR3 protein is CASGWPGSPLHF. Based on the CDR3 plus reference TRBV7-9 and TRBJ1-6, the full variable domain is DTGVSQNPRHKITKRGQNVTFRCDPISEHNRLYWYRQTLGQGPEFLTYFQNEAQLEKSRLLSDRFSAERPKGSFSTLEIQRTEQGDSAMYLCASGWPGSPLHFGNGTRLTVT.

This sequence joins TRBV30 and TRBJ1-3; TCRdb reports TRBD1, a call that lacks DNA to check it against. Germline loops: CDR1 GTSNPN, CDR2 SVGIG (reference sequence). The CDR3 has 17 residues. Here the CDR3 reads CAWSPPSEDNKGFTIYF.

The V gene is TRBV24-1, the J gene TRBJ1-2; the TCRdb call, TRBD1, lacks DNA for checking. The CDR3 length is 15 residues. Germline V gene data show CDR1 as KGHDR and CDR2 as SFDVKD. CDR3 loop: CATSDFGQGVSGYTF.

The chain employs TRBV3-1 and TRBJ2-2; the D call of TRBD1 rests on TCRdb alone, since no DNA is present to check it. Germline values: CDR1 LGHDT, CDR2 YNNKEL (reference sequence). The CDR3 length is 16 residues. The CDR3 sequence: CASSHHRVAPTGELFF.

CDR3 loop: CASIKEWGGTGGHNEQFF. V usage is TRBV6-2 or TRBV6-3 and J usage is TRBJ2-1; TCRdb's D call, TRBD1, is unchecked because there is no DNA. The CDR3 length is 18 residues. Germline CDR1 and CDR2: MNHEY and SVGEGT.

The chain carries TRBV29-1 and TRBJ2-7; TCRdb reports TRBD2, a call that lacks DNA to check it against. The CDR3 length is 15 residues. CDR1 and CDR2 from the germline V gene are SQVTM and ANQGSEA. CDR3 protein: CSVEDGGSLSYEQYF.

The chain combines TRBV24-1 with TRBJ2-1; TCRdb designates TRBD2, a call that cannot be tested without DNA. The germline CDR1 and CDR2 sequences are KGHDR and SFDVKD. The CDR3 loop spans 14 amino acids. This CDR3 reads CATSDELAGNEQFF.

This chain links TRBV12-3 or TRBV12-4 with TRBJ2-2; TCRdb's D call of TRBD1 is untestable without DNA. CDR3 size: 13 residues. CDR3: CATDRDNTGELFF.

The rearrangement uses TRBV7-8 and TRBJ2-3; TCRdb names TRBD1, which stays unverified in the absence of DNA. Germline assignment: CDR1 SGHVS and CDR2 FQNEAQ. This CDR3 contains 15 residues. The chain's CDR3 is CASSSSLWGTDTQYF.

This sequence joins TRBV9 and TRBJ2-3; TCRdb gives TRBD1 as the D gene, but with no DNA this cannot be confirmed. The CDR3 spans 16 residues. The germline gives CDR1 SGDLS, CDR2 YYNGEE. The CDR3 here is CASSVSGQGSTDTQYF.

The CDR3 loop is CASSTWQAGANVLTF. V gene TRBV9 combines with J gene TRBJ2-6. Germline CDR1 is SGDLS and CDR2 is YYNGEE. The CDR3 contains 15 residues.

The genes are TRBV12-3 or TRBV12-4 and TRBJ2-2. The CDR3 is 14 residues long. CDR3 amino acids: CASSLELQLGELFF.

The V and J genes are TRBV27 and TRBJ2-2; TCRdb's assignment of TRBD1 cannot be checked, as there is no DNA. Germline V gene sequence: CDR1 MNHEY, CDR2 SMNVEV (reference sequence). This CDR3 is 15 amino acids long. CDR3 region: CASSPSGPNTGELFF.

The chain recombines TRBV4-3 with TRBJ1-4; TCRdb indicates TRBD1, and absent DNA this call remains unverified. Germline CDR1 LGHNA, CDR2 YSLEER. The CDR3 is 15 residues long. The CDR3 is CASSQDAGVNEKLFF.

The chain carries TRBV20-1 and TRBJ2-7; TCRdb reports TRBD2, a call that lacks DNA to check it against. The CDR3 covers 14 residues. CDR1 is DFQATT, CDR2 SNEGSKA, per germline (reference sequence). This CDR3 reads CSASGRDSSYEQYF.

This rearrangement joins TRBV5-4 to TRBJ1-1; without DNA, the TCRdb call of TRBD1 cannot be checked. CDR1 SGHNT and CDR2 YYREEE come from the germline V gene (reference sequence). This CDR3 is 14 amino acids long. The CDR3 sequence is CASSLIQGNTEAFF. Full variable domain (rest looked up from reference TRBV5-4 and TRBJ1-1): ETGVTQSPTHLIKTRGQQVTLRCSSQSGHNTVSWYQQALGQGPQFIFQYYREEENGRGNFPPRFSGLQFPNYSSELNVNALELDDSALYLCASSLIQGNTEAFFGQGTRLTVV.

The chain carries TRBV3-1 and TRBJ2-5; TCRdb's D call, TRBD1, is unchecked because there is no DNA. The CDR3 contains 13 residues. Germline loops: CDR1 LGHDT, CDR2 YNNKEL (reference sequence). CDR3: CASSQGQVGTQYF.

The V gene is TRBV10-3, the J gene TRBJ2-5; the D call of TRBD1 rests on TCRdb alone, since no DNA is present to check it. This CDR3 has 15 residues. Germline CDR1 ENHRY, CDR2 SYGVKD. The CDR3 sequence: CVSPQERKKQETQYF.

The chain has TRBV29-1 and TRBJ2-7; with no DNA, the TCRdb D assignment of TRBD2 cannot be verified. Germline CDR1 SQVTM, CDR2 ANQGSEA. The CDR3 consists of 14 residues. The CDR3 loop reads CSAATGTRSYEQYF.

The chain links TRBV5-6 to TRBJ2-6; TCRdb indicates TRBD1, and absent DNA this call remains unverified. Germline V CDR1 and CDR2: SGHDT, YYEEEE. The CDR3 covers 18 residues. The CDR3 sequence is CASSLRDRGLSGANVLTF.

This rearrangement joins TRBV20-1 to TRBJ1-6. CDR1 DFQATT and CDR2 SNEGSKA come from the germline V gene (reference sequence). The CDR3 is 14 amino acids. The CDR3 protein is CSAVLSQHNSPLHF.

The CDR3: CASSPGWTSGRTDVETQYF. The chain has TRBV11-2 and TRBJ2-5; TCRdb indicates TRBD2, and absent DNA this call remains unverified. This CDR3 is built from 19 residues. The V gene's germline CDR1 is SGHAT and CDR2 FQNNGV.

The rearrangement joins TRBV7-9 to TRBJ1-1. The CDR3 consists of 14 residues. Germline V lookup: CDR1 SEHNR, CDR2 FQNEAQ (reference sequence). The CDR3 region is CASSLKALNTEAFF.

The chain combines TRBV7-3 with TRBJ1-2; TCRdb's D gene call, TRBD1, goes unchecked for lack of DNA. Germline V CDR1 and CDR2: SGHTA, FQGTGA. This CDR3 contains 13 residues. This CDR3 is CASSSGSDYGYTF.